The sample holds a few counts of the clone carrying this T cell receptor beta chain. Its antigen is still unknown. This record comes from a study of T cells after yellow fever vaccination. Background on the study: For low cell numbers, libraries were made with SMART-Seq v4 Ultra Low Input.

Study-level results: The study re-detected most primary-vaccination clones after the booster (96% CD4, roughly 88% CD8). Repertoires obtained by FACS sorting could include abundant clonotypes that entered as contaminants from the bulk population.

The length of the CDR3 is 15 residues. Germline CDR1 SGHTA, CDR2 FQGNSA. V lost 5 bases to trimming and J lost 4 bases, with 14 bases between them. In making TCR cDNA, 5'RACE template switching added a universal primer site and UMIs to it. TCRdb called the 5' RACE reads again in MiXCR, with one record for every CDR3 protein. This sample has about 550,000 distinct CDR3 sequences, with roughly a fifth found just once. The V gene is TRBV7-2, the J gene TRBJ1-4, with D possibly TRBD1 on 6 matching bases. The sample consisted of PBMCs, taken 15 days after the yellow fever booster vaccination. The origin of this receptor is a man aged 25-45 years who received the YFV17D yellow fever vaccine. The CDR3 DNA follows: TGTGCCAGCAGCCCCATGTCAGGGGTTAATGAAAAACTGTTTTTT. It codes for CASSPMSGVNEKLFF.